This TCR beta chain was captured by sequencing in a study of blood T cell repertoires in COVID-19. With 0 bases removed from V and 3 bases from J, the gap between germline ends came to 9 bases. CDR3 length: 14 residues. CDR1 is MNHEY, CDR2 SMNVEV, per germline (reference sequence). The repertoire was sequenced with immunoSEQ multiplex PCR; TCRdb's copy has only in-frame clones and lacks some. Found here are around 50,000 clones, around 73% of them singletons; the top ten hold roughly 6.1%. The source material was PBMCs or T cells enriched from blood (not recorded which). This chain joins TRBV27 and TRBJ2-7, with D maybe TRBD1 (6 bases). The sequence came from a woman between 45 and 60 years old with acute COVID-19. The CDR3 loop reads CASSLSSGDYEQYF. CDR3 sequence (DNA): TGTGCCAGCAGTTTATCTTCAGGGGACTACGAGCAGTACTTC.